This T cell receptor beta chain was captured by sequencing in a study of cytomegalovirus exposure and HLA in healthy donors. Study results and caveats: Data from an earlier analysis indicated that most TCR beta V segments were productive either about 87% or about 30% of the time. In terms of immune exposure information, only CMV serostatus was available.

Researchers ran the PCR with 60 Vbeta and 13 Jbeta primers. Clones were sequenced by immunoSEQ multiplex PCR, and TCRdb holds only the in-frame ones, with some missing. In the table there are approximately 95,000 clones, 78% of which are singletons. Turning to this clone: Its cognate antigen is unknown.

The germline CDR1 and CDR2 sequences are MNHEY and SMNVEV (reference sequence). The V and J ends lost 5 bases and 3 bases respectively, with 14 bases between them. This CDR3 has 14 residues. Sample: PBMCs. The source of this sequence is a middle-aged woman in good health and CMV-seropositive. The gene calls are TRBV27 and TRBJ2-7; a weak D match, TRBD2 (6 bases). The CDR3 region is CASSTTEGLYEQYF. The DNA for the CDR3 is TGTGCCAGCAGTACGACGGAGGGTCTCTACGAGCAGTACTTC.